This TCR beta chain is drawn from a study of blood T cell repertoires in COVID-19. This CDR3 is 16 amino acids long. Germline CDR1 reads SGHRS; CDR2 reads YFSETQ. Losses at the gene ends were 2 bases for V and 1 base for J; bases not matched to a gene: 2. Per the study methods: Estimation of nucleated cell counts relied on the amplification of reference gene primers. Some clones are missing from TCRdb's copy, which holds only in-frame ones; the method was immunoSEQ multiplex PCR. The DNA gave D and trimming, while V, J and clone size come from that table. The table shows 270,000 or so clones, with roughly nine tenths occurring only once.

The material sequenced was peripheral blood. This chain connects TRBV5-1 to TRBJ2-2; TRBD2 agrees at 10 bases. This TCR was sampled from a middle-aged woman who had recovered from COVID-19. CDR3 in amino acids: CASSFRLAGNTGELFF. In nucleotides, the CDR3 is TGCGCCAGCAGCTTCCGACTAGCGGGGAACACCGGGGAGCTGTTTTTT.